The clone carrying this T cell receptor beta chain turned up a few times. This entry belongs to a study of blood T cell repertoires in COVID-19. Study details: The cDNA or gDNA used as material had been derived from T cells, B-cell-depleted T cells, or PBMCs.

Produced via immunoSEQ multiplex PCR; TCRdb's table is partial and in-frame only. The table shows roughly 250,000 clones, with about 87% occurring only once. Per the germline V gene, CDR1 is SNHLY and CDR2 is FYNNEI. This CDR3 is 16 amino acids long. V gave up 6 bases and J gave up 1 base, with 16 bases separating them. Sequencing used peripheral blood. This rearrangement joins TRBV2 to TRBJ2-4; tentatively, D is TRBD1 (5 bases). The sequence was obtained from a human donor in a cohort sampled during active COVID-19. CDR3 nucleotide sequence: TGTGCCAGCAGCCAAACAGGAGTCGGGGCCAAAAACATTCAGTACTTC. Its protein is CASSQTGVGAKNIQYF.